This TCR beta chain was sequenced in a study of CD8+ T cells in alopecia areata. For the study at large: Each of the treated patients was given oral tofacitinib, 5 to 10 mg twice daily, for moderate-to-severe alopecia areata. Study conclusions and caveats: Links between baseline CD8+ expansion and response need larger treated cohorts. Numerous clones, expanded in lesions, remained in scalp and blood during tofacitinib.

Worth noting for this clone: The antigen is not known.

Treatment: oral pan-JAK inhibitor, 5-10 mg twice daily. Sorting of CD4+ and CD8+ T cells was performed on PBMCs. Once RNA had been extracted, it was reverse transcribed into cDNA to act as the sequencing template. Sequencing was performed with immunoSEQ multiplex PCR; in TCRdb, only in-frame clones are kept and a portion is missing. This table has over 150,000 clones, around three fifths appearing once. With V trimmed by 0 bases and J by 2 bases, 7 bases remained unmatched. Looked up from germline, CDR1 is LGHNA and CDR2 is YNFKEQ. The CDR3 length is 16 residues. The clonotype comes from a human donor with alopecia areata. This chain connects TRBV4-2 to TRBJ2-7; 7 bases fit TRBD2. Sequencing used CD4+ T cells sorted from blood, obtained at week 24, from a patient treated with tofacitinib. The CDR3, as DNA: TGTGCCAGCAGCCAAGAAACGGGGGGAAACACCTACGAGCAGTACTTC. Amino acids: CASSQETGGNTYEQYF.